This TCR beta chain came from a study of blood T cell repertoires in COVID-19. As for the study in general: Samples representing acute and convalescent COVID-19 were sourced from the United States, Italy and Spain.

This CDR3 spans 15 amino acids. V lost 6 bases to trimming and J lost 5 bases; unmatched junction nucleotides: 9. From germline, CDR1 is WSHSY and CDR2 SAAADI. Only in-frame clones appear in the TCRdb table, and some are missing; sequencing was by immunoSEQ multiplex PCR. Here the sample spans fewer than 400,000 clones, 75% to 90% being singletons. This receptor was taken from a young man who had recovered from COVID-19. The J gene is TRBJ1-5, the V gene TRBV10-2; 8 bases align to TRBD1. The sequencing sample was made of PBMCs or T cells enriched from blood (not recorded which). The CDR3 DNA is TGCGCCAGCAGCCCTACCGGGACAGGTGATCAGCCCCAGCATTTT. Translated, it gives CASSPTGTGDQPQHF.